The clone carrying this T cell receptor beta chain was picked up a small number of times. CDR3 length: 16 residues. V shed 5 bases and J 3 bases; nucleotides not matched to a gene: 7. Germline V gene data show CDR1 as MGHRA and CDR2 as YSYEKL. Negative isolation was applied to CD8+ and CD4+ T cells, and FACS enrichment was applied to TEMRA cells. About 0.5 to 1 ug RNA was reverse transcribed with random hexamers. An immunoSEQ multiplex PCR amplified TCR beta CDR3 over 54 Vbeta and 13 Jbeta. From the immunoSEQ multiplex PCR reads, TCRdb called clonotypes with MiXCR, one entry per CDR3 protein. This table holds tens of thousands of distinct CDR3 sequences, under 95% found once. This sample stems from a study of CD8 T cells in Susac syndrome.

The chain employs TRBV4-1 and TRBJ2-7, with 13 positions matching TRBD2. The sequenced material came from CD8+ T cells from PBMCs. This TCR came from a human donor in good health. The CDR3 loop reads CASSLRLAGGIYEQYF. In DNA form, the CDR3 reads TGCGCCAGCAGCTTAAGACTAGCGGGAGGTATCTACGAGCAGTACTTC.